This T cell receptor (beta chain) was documented in a study of neoadjuvant anti-PD-1 for oral cavity cancer. Turning to the study itself: Most patients had three to four biweekly doses of 3 mg/kg nivolumab before resection. Overall study results and limits: Post-nivolumab, blood T cell clonality was significantly elevated in non-responders. With a few patients per group, TCR findings need larger cohorts.

Germline V gene lookup returns CDR1 WNHNN and CDR2 SYGVQD (reference sequence). Losses at the gene ends were 6 bases for V and 9 bases for J; bases not matched to a gene: 17. The CDR3 contains 17 residues. Assay: immunoSEQ multiplex PCR; the TCRdb copy retains only in-frame clones and omits some. The sample lists some 71,000 clones; over 70% were seen once. Remarks on this clone: What it recognizes is unknown.

Patients were newly diagnosed with stage II-IVA oral cavity squamous cell carcinoma without prior systemic or radiation treatment. The chain links TRBV10-1 to TRBJ2-1, with 10 bases matching TRBD1. The specimen was PBMCs, collected before nivolumab (anti-PD-1) treatment. This sequence originates from a person aged 35-79 years with oral cavity squamous cell carcinoma. CDR3 DNA sequence: TGCGCCAGCAGATTTCATTCAACGGGACAGGGGTATAGTGAGCAGTTCTTC. As protein: CASRFHSTGQGYSEQFF.